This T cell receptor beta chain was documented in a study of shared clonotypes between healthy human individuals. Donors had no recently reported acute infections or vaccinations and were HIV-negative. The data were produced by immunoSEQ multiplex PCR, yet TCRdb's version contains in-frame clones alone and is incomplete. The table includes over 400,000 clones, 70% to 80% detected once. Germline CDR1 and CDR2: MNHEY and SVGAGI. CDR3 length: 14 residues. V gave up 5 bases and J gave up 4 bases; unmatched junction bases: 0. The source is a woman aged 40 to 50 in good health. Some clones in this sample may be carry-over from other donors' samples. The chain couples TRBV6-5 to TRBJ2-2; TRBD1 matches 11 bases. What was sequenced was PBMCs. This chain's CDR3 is CASSGTGGTGELFF. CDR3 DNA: TGTGCCAGCAGTGGGACAGGGGGCACCGGGGAGCTGTTTTTT.